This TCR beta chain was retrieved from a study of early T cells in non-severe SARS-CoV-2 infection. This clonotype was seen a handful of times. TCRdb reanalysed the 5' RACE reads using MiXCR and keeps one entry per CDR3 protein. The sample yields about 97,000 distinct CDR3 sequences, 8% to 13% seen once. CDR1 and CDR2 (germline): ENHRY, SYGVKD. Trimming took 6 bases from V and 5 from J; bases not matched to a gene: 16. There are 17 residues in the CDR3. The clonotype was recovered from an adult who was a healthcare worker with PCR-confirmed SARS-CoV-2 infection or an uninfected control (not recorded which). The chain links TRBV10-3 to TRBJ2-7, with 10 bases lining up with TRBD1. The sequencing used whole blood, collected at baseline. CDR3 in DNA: TGTGCCATCAGCAAACTGTTGACAGGGGGCGAAGGGAACGAGCAGTACTTC. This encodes CAISKLLTGGEGNEQYF.